The rows below give T cell receptor beta chains drawn from one sample of a study of blood T cell repertoires in COVID-19. Data came from immunoSEQ multiplex PCR; TCRdb stores just in-frame clones and leaves some out. The sample has approximately 240,000 clones; about 80% are singletons. Sample: PBMCs or T cells enriched from blood (not recorded which). The receptors were sampled from a woman in her forties with acute COVID-19. Each CDR3 is given with its conserved first and last residue. The D gene is left open where the match is weak. A row's size may be missing; if present it is once, few, many or a size class.

d_gene	v_gene	abundance	j_gene	CDR3aa	CDR3nt
TRBD2	TRBV19	NA	TRBJ2-1	CASSILAGGSNNEQFF	TGTGCCAGTAGTATATTAGCGGGAGGTTCCAACAATGAGCAGTTCTTC
NA	TRBV2	NA	TRBJ2-3	CASSYSGEDTQYF	TGTGCCAGCAGTTATAGCGGTGAAGATACGCAGTATTTT
TRBD2	TRBV6-1	NA	TRBJ2-1	CASSEASSGDNEQFF	TGTGCCAGCAGTGAAGCCTCTAGCGGGGACAATGAGCAGTTCTTC
TRBD1	TRBV2	NA	TRBJ1-2	CASSRQGAPNYGYTF	TGTGCCAGCAGTAGACAGGGGGCCCCTAACTATGGCTACACCTTC
TRBD1	TRBV27	NA	TRBJ1-1	CASSLKGAATEAFF	TGTGCCAGCAGTTTAAAGGGGGCAGCCACTGAAGCTTTCTTT
NA	TRBV25-1	NA	TRBJ2-6	CASSGQSSGANVLTF	TGTGCCAGCAGTGGCCAGTCATCTGGGGCCAACGTCCTGACTTTC
TRBD1	TRBV7-2	NA	TRBJ2-5	CASSSRGRVIVNRQETQYF	TGTGCCAGCAGCTCCAGGGGGCGGGTGATCGTTAACCGACAAGAGACCCAGTACTTC
TRBD1	TRBV6-5	NA	TRBJ1-1	CASSPDRANTEAFF	TGTGCCAGCAGCCCGGACAGGGCGAACACTGAAGCTTTCTTT
TRBD1	TRBV19	NA	TRBJ1-2	CASSQDRGHGYTF	TGTGCCAGTAGCCAGGACAGGGGGCATGGCTACACCTTC
NA	TRBV19	NA	TRBJ2-2	CASTPGSATLNTGELFF	TGTGCCAGTACCCCCGGGAGCGCTACTTTGAACACCGGGGAGCTGTTTTTT
TRBD2	TRBV7-2	NA	TRBJ2-7	CASGTSGTYEQYF	TGTGCCAGTGGGACTAGCGGGACGTACGAGCAGTACTTC
NA	TRBV13	NA	TRBJ2-7	CASSSGDSLYEQYF	TGTGCCAGCAGCTCGGGTGATAGCCTTTACGAGCAGTACTTC
NA	TRBV28	NA	TRBJ2-1	CASSLNPEYNEQFF	TGTGCCAGCAGTTTAAATCCAGAATACAATGAGCAGTTCTTC
NA	TRBV5-1	NA	TRBJ1-2	CASSDLTSNYGYTF	TGCGCCAGCAGCGACCTGACATCGAACTATGGCTACACCTTC
TRBD2	TRBV3-1/TRBV3-2	NA	TRBJ2-1	CASKLSGGGYNEQFF	TGTGCCAGCAAACTAAGCGGGGGGGGATACAATGAGCAGTTCTTC
NA	TRBV11-2	NA	TRBJ1-5	CASSLDSTYSNQPQHF	TGTGCCAGCAGCCTGGACAGCACTTATAGCAATCAGCCCCAGCATTTT
TRBD1	TRBV6-1	NA	TRBJ1-5	CASSEARGRGNQPQHF	TGTGCCAGCAGTGAAGCGAGGGGGCGAGGCAATCAGCCCCAGCATTTT
TRBD2	TRBV19	NA	TRBJ2-7	CASSISGGSYYEQYF	TGTGCCAGTAGTATATCGGGCGGGAGTTACTACGAGCAGTACTTC
NA	TRBV2	few	TRBJ2-4	CASLKGVRGNIQYF	TGTGCCAGTTTGAAGGGGGTAAGAGGAAACATTCAGTACTTC
NA	TRBV5-1	once	TRBJ2-7	CASSSGAPIPYEQYF	TGCGCCAGCAGCTCTGGGGCCCCTATACCCTACGAGCAGTACTTC
TRBD1	TRBV14	NA	TRBJ1-5	CATKHPDRVNQPQHF	TGTGCCACCAAACACCCGGACAGGGTCAATCAGCCCCAGCATTTT
TRBD1	TRBV5-5	NA	TRBJ1-1	CASSPWTGPEAFF	TGTGCCAGCAGCCCTTGGACAGGGCCTGAAGCTTTCTTT
TRBD2	TRBV11-2	NA	TRBJ2-7	CASSRTSGGYEQYF	TGTGCCAGCAGTAGGACTAGCGGGGGTTACGAGCAGTACTTC
NA	TRBV19	NA	TRBJ2-2	CASNSRRVTGELFF	TGTGCCAGTAACTCGAGGCGGGTAACCGGGGAGCTGTTTTTT
TRBD1	TRBV29-1	NA	TRBJ2-7	CSVSPRTGGSYEQYF	TGCAGCGTTTCTCCGCGGACAGGGGGTTCCTACGAGCAGTACTTC
NA	TRBV27	NA	TRBJ1-5	CASSPREASNQPQHF	TGTGCCAGCAGTCCCCGAGAGGCCAGCAATCAGCCCCAGCATTTT
TRBD2	TRBV29-1	NA	TRBJ2-3	CSVVPAGGSTDTQYF	TGCAGCGTTGTACCCGCGGGGGGCAGCACAGATACGCAGTATTTT
TRBD1	TRBV9	NA	TRBJ2-3	CASNRDRTTDTQYF	TGTGCCAGCAACCGGGACAGGACTACAGATACGCAGTATTTT
TRBD1	TRBV4-3	once	TRBJ1-5	CASSGQGAHQPQHF	TGCGCCAGCAGCGGACAGGGGGCTCATCAGCCCCAGCATTTT
NA	TRBV2	NA	TRBJ2-7	CASSVPEGRTYEQYF	TGTGCCAGCAGTGTTCCAGAGGGCAGAACCTACGAGCAGTACTTC
TRBD1	TRBV15	NA	TRBJ2-4	CATSRGTGKNIQYF	TGTGCCACCAGCAGAGGGACAGGGAAAAACATTCAGTACTTC
NA	TRBV6-6	NA	TRBJ1-4	CASSYSGNEKLFF	TGTGCCAGCAGTTACAGCGGTAATGAAAAACTGTTTTTT
NA	TRBV18	NA	TRBJ2-1	CASSPRSNEQFF	TGTGCCAGCTCACCGAGATCCAATGAGCAGTTCTTC
TRBD1	TRBV27	NA	TRBJ1-1	CASTPTGANTEAFF	TGTGCCAGCACCCCGACAGGGGCGAACACTGAAGCTTTCTTT
NA	TRBV7-2	NA	TRBJ1-6	CASSLVGQQNSPLHF	TGTGCCAGCAGCTTAGTCGGACAGCAGAATTCACCCCTCCACTTT
NA	TRBV7-9	NA	TRBJ1-5	CASSLEESNQPQHF	TGTGCCAGCAGCTTAGAGGAGAGCAATCAGCCCCAGCATTTT
NA	TRBV7-9	NA	TRBJ1-5	CASSSTGPNQPQHF	TGTGCCAGCAGCAGCACAGGGCCGAATCAGCCCCAGCATTTT